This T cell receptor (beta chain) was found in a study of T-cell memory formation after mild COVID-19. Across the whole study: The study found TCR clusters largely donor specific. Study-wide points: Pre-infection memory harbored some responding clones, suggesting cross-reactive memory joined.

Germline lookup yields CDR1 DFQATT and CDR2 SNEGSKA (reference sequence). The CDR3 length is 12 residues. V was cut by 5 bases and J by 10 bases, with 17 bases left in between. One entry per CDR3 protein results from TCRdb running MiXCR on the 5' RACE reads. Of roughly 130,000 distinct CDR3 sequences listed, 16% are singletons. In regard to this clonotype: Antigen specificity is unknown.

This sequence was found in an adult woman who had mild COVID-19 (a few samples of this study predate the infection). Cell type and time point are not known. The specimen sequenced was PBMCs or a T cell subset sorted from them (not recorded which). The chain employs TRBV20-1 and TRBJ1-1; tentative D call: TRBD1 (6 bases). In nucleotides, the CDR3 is TGCAGTGCTTCTGGACAGAGGACACGAGCTTTCTTT. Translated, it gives CSASGQRTRAFF.